Each of the 21 T cell receptor beta chains below was sequenced from the same sample in a study of T cells in Graves' hyperthyroidism and ophthalmopathy. Amplification targeted TCR beta CDR3 regions from RNA transcripts. During a first-round RT-PCR of the TCR CDR3, the HTBI primer set was used. TCRdb ran MiXCR on the multiplex PCR reads and lists one entry per CDR3 protein. The table records some 560,000 distinct CDR3 sequences, approximately 14% of them present only once. Material: blood. These receptors were collected from a woman aged 30 to 39 with Graves' hyperthyroidism.

The J gene is TRBJ2-7, the V gene TRBV18, with D uncertain. Germline V CDR1 and CDR2: KGHSH, LQKENI. The CDR3 is 14 amino acids. Trimming removed 5 bases from V and 5 bases from J, with 16 bases in between. As DNA, the CDR3 is TGTGCCAGCTCAGCGGATATTTTCTTCAACGAGCAGTACGTC. Amino acid sequence: CASSADIFFNEQYV.

This clonotype was recorded at least ten times. The rearrangement links TRBV20-1 to TRBJ2-5; a possible D gene is TRBD2 (7 bases). Trimming removed 6 bases from V and 2 bases from J, with 19 bases in between. The CDR3 has 15 amino acids. Germline loops: CDR1 DFQATT, CDR2 SNEGSKA (reference sequence). CDR3 sequence: CSAKRGAILQETQYF. The CDR3 DNA reads as TGCAGTGCCAAACGGGGGGCCATATTGCAAGAGACCCAGTACTTC.

In this sample, this clonotype turned up many times. The chain combines TRBV18 with TRBJ2-1; D may be TRBD1 (6 bases). Trimming took off 1 base at V and 4 bases at J, with 17 bases between the two ends. The CDR3 length is 17 residues. CDR1 and CDR2 (germline): KGHSH, LQKENI. CDR3 sequence: CASSPRAGTLDYNEQFF. The CDR3 coding sequence is TGTGCCAGCTCACCACGGGCCGGGACACTGGATTACAATGAGCAGTTCTTC.

There are many counts of this clonotype. The chain employs TRBV18 and TRBJ2-7; tentative D call: TRBD1 (6 bases). This CDR3 region has 15 residues. The V end was cut by 5 bases, the J end by 1 base, with 15 bases between. Germline values: CDR1 KGHSH, CDR2 LQKENI. The CDR3 protein is CASSVSGHPSYEQYF. The CDR3 DNA reads TGTGCCAGCTCAGTTTCGGGACACCCATCCTACGAGCAGTACTTC.

This clonotype came up a few times. The chain employs TRBV7-6 and TRBJ1-4; D is unresolved. Between the trimmed V and J ends, which lost 6 bases and 5 bases, there was a span of 10 bases. The germline V gene encodes CDR1 SGHVS and CDR2 FNYEAQ. There are 13 residues in the CDR3. CDR3 sequence: CASRTQWNEKLFF. In DNA form, the CDR3 reads TGTGCCAGCAGAACCCAATGGAATGAAAAACTGTTTTTT.

This chain links TRBV19 with TRBJ1-1; D is ambiguous. Trimming stripped 4 bases from V and 1 base from J, with 4 bases between. The CDR3 is made up of 12 amino acids. Germline V gives CDR1 LNHDA, CDR2 SQIVND (reference sequence). CDR3 residues: CASSNRNTEAFF. DNA for the CDR3: TGTGCCAGTAGTAATCGGAACACTGAAGCTTTCTTT.

This clonotype has just a few counts. The chain has TRBV3-1 and TRBJ2-5, with D tentatively TRBD1 or TRBD2 (7 bases each). The CDR3 has 15 residues. Between the trimmed V and J ends, which lost 1 base and 9 bases, there was a span of 18 bases. Germline values: CDR1 LGHDT, CDR2 YNNKEL (reference sequence). The CDR3 here is CASSQGLAHQGAQYF. Written as DNA, the CDR3 is TGTGCCAGCAGCCAAGGACTAGCCCACCAGGGGGCCCAGTACTTC.

The rearrangement joins TRBV7-9 to TRBJ1-4; D is unclear. There are 12 residues in the CDR3. Trimming pared 8 bases from V and 5 bases from J, leaving 9 bases between. Germline V gene sequence: CDR1 SEHNR, CDR2 FQNEAQ (reference sequence). CDR3 sequence reads: CASLASNEKLFF. DNA for the CDR3: TGTGCCAGCCTAGCGTCGAATGAAAAACTGTTTTTT.

At least ten counts were recorded for this clonotype. This chain joins TRBV19 and TRBJ2-1; the match to TRBD2 covers 11 bases. Germline V gene sequence: CDR1 LNHDA, CDR2 SQIVND (reference sequence). With V trimmed by 9 bases and J by 1 base, 8 bases remained unmatched. The CDR3 runs to 16 residues. The CDR3 is CASSSLAGGSYNEQFF. CDR3 in DNA: TGTGCCAGCAGCTCATTAGCGGGAGGGTCCTACAATGAGCAGTTCTTC.

This clonotype was counted a few times. The J gene is TRBJ2-2, the V gene TRBV19, with TRBD2 matching over 9 bases. The CDR3 covers 16 residues. The V segment lost 4 bases and the J segment 4 bases; nucleotides outside the gene matches: 7. Germline CDR1 LNHDA, CDR2 SQIVND (reference sequence). The CDR3 sequence: CASSRASGTSTGELFF. The CDR3 nucleotides are TGTGCCAGTAGTAGGGCTAGCGGGACGAGCACCGGGGAGCTGTTTTTT.

In its sample, this clonotype was seen many times. V usage is TRBV28 and J usage is TRBJ2-7, with D uncertain. The ends were cut back, 3 bases at V and 3 bases at J, with 15 bases in the middle. Germline-derived CDR1 and CDR2 are MDHEN and SYDVKM. The CDR3 loop spans 15 amino acids. The CDR3 bases are TGTGCCAGCAGTTTCATTGGAGAAGGAGTCTACGAGCAGTACTTC. Translated: CASSFIGEGVYEQYF.

This sequence joins TRBV10-3 and TRBJ2-2; no clear D. Trimming took off 5 bases at V and 3 bases at J, with 16 bases between the two ends. In germline, CDR1 is ENHRY, CDR2 SYGVKD. The CDR3 is 16 residues long. CDR3 loop: CAISIRRSADTGELFF. The DNA of the CDR3 is TGTGCCATCAGTATCCGGCGGAGCGCGGACACCGGGGAGCTGTTTTTT.

This clonotype was detected a few times. This rearrangement joins TRBV6-1 to TRBJ2-7; 7 nucleotides align to TRBD1. The CDR3 contains 18 residues. J gave up 2 bases and V 2 bases, and 15 bases lay outside the gene matches. CDR1 is MNHNS and CDR2 is SASEGT in the germline V gene. The CDR3 DNA follows: TGTGCCAGCAGTGAATGGGGATCTGCCGGGACAGAGACCTACGAGCAGTACTTC. It translates to CASSEWGSAGTETYEQYF.

This clonotype was observed many times. This chain connects TRBV27 to TRBJ2-1, with 9 positions matching TRBD2. From germline, CDR1 is MNHEY and CDR2 SMNVEV (reference sequence). Unmatched junction bases numbered 10, after V lost 10 bases and J lost 6 bases. This CDR3 region has 14 residues. CDR3: CATGLALGGNEQFF. CDR3 bases: TGTGCCACCGGACTAGCGCTTGGGGGCAATGAGCAGTTCTTC.

This chain connects TRBV6-1 to TRBJ2-1, with D maybe TRBD2 (5 bases). CDR1 MNHNS and CDR2 SASEGT come from the germline V gene. The CDR3 has 13 amino acids. CDR3 region: CAGRASSYNEQFF. The CDR3, as DNA: TGTGCAGGGCGGGCAAGCTCCTACAATGAGCAGTTCTTC.

This clonotype came up many times. The chain couples TRBV5-1 to TRBJ2-7, with unresolved D. V lost 3 bases to trimming and J lost 5 bases, with 9 bases between them. Germline CDR1 is SGHRS and CDR2 is YFSETQ. The CDR3 is 12 amino acids. In DNA form, the CDR3 reads TGCGCCAGCAGCTCCCCGATCCACGAGCAGTACTTC. Translation gives CASSSPIHEQYF.

In this sample, this clonotype turned up a few times. The genes are TRBV19 and TRBJ2-1; 7 nucleotides agree with TRBD1. The V gene's germline CDR1 is LNHDA and CDR2 SQIVND (reference sequence). The CDR3 totals 15 residues. The ends lost 8 bases at V and 0 bases at J; junction bases unmatched: 7. The DNA of the CDR3 is TGTGCCAGTTCATTCCGGGACAGCTCCTACAATGAGCAGTTCTTC. Its translation is CASSFRDSSYNEQFF.

This clonotype occurred a few times. Because it lacks the conserved phenylalanine or tryptophan at the end, this CDR3 is likely a read error. The chain uses TRBV6-5 and TRBJ1-5, with D unclear. The CDR3 loop spans 16 amino acids. V was cut by 2 bases and J by 5 bases, with 16 bases left in between. The germline V gene has CDR1 MNHEY and CDR2 SVGAGI. CDR3 sequence (DNA): TGTGCCAGCAGTTACGGTAACACTTACCTCCATCAGCCCCAGCATTAT. Amino acid sequence: CASSYGNTYLHQPQHY.

This clonotype was picked up many times. The chain joins TRBV19 to TRBJ2-5, with D perhaps matching TRBD2 (5 bases). CDR3 length: 13 amino acids. The germline CDR1 and CDR2 sequences are LNHDA and SQIVND (reference sequence). V shed 8 bases and J shed 5 bases, with 15 bases lying between them. CDR3 bases: TGTGCCAGTGGTCGACGGGGTGAGGAGACCCAGTACTTC. It translates to CASGRRGEETQYF.

Regarding this clonotype: The junction and the germline gene differ at one end; a read error may be behind it. This sequence joins TRBV7-9 and TRBJ2-2, with D tentatively TRBD2 (5 bases). Germline CDR1 SEHNR, CDR2 FQNEAQ (reference sequence). This CDR3 is built from 12 residues. The CDR3 bases are TGTGCCTCCACCGGGTACACCGGGGAGCTGGTTTTT. This sequence encodes CASTGYTGELVF.

The rearrangement uses TRBV7-9 and TRBJ1-3; possible D gene TRBD1, 6 bases. Germline V gene lookup returns CDR1 SEHNR and CDR2 FQNEAQ (reference sequence). This CDR3 contains 16 residues. Trimming shortened V by 5 bases and J by 0 bases, and 14 bases separated the two germline ends. CDR3 protein: CASSRGQPNSGNTIYF. Here the CDR3 DNA reads TGTGCCAGCAGCCGCGGACAGCCCAACTCTGGAAACACCATATATTTT.